Below, 17 T cell receptor beta chains from the same sample are listed, as sequenced in a study of spatial heterogeneity in lung cancer. Study-wide results and caveats: Within tumors, counts of expanded alpha and beta TCRs tracked tumor mutation counts.

No antigen is known for these receptors. MiXCR was run by TCRdb on the 5' RACE reads, yielding one entry per CDR3 protein. The table shows approximately 12,000 distinct CDR3 sequences, with roughly an eighth occurring only once. Regarding time point: sample taken at primary tumor resection. This material consisted of lung tumor tissue, taken at surgery. The receptors here all came from a female donor with early-stage non-small cell lung cancer.

This clonotype was seen repeatedly, ten times or more. The chain employs TRBV27 and TRBJ2-7; a weak D match, TRBD2 (5 bases). The CDR3 totals 14 residues. V gave up 0 bases and J gave up 3 bases, with 9 bases separating them. Germline V lookup: CDR1 MNHEY, CDR2 SMNVEV (reference sequence). The CDR3: CASSLSEDYYEQYF. The CDR3 DNA reads TGTGCCAGCAGTTTATCGGAGGATTACTACGAGCAGTACTTC.

Only a few counts were recorded for this clonotype. The rearrangement links TRBV30 to TRBJ1-1, with 7 bases matching TRBD1. V dropped 2 bases and J dropped 7; count of bases not matched to a gene: 4. The CDR3 has 12 residues. Germline-derived CDR1 and CDR2 are GTSNPN and SVGIG (reference sequence). As DNA, the CDR3 is TGTGCCTGGAGTAGGGACAGTCGTGAAGCTTTCTTT. It translates to CAWSRDSREAFF. Filled out from reference TRBV30 and TRBJ1-1, the complete variable domain reads SQTIHQWPATLVQPVGSPLSLECTVEGTSNPNLYWYRQAAGRGLQLLFYSVGIGQISSEVPQNLSASRPQDRQFILSSKKLLLSDSGFYLCAWSRDSREAFFGQGTRLTVV.

This clonotype was recorded a few times. The chain is built from TRBV7-9 and TRBJ2-5; 10 bases fit TRBD2. V lost 1 base to trimming and J lost 2 bases; unmatched junction nucleotides: 4. Germline CDR1 SEHNR, CDR2 FQNEAQ (reference sequence). CDR3 length: 16 amino acids. CDR3 sequence: CASSLVLAGVQETQYF. CDR3 coding DNA: TGTGCCAGCAGCTTAGTTCTAGCGGGAGTGCAAGAGACCCAGTACTTC.

Many counts were recorded for this clonotype. This rearrangement joins TRBV5-4 to TRBJ2-7, with 8 bases matching TRBD2. CDR3 length: 15 amino acids. Germline CDR1 reads SGHNT; CDR2 reads YYREEE (reference sequence). V dropped 0 bases and J dropped 2; count of bases not matched to a gene: 4. The CDR3 sequence is CASSLGAGGPYEQYF. As DNA, the CDR3 is TGTGCCAGCAGCTTGGGGGCGGGGGGCCCCTACGAGCAGTACTTC.

This clonotype was seen many times. This chain connects TRBV6-2 or TRBV6-3 to TRBJ1-5, with TRBD1 matching over 8 bases. This CDR3 is built from 13 residues. J gave up 4 bases and V 8 bases, and 4 bases lay outside the gene matches. The germline V gene encodes CDR1 MNHEY and CDR2 SVGEGT. As DNA, the CDR3 is TGTGCCAGCCTCGACAGGGGTAATCAGCCCCAGCATTTT. Encoded protein: CASLDRGNQPQHF.

The chain carries TRBV20-1 and TRBJ2-3, with 11 bases matching TRBD2. The CDR3 covers 18 residues. Germline V CDR1 and CDR2: DFQATT, SNEGSKA (reference sequence). V shed 3 bases and J 1 base; nucleotides not matched to a gene: 12. The CDR3 bases are TGCAGTGCTAGGATTGGACTCGGACTAGCGGGCGGCACAGATACGCAGTATTTT. It is translated as CSARIGLGLAGGTDTQYF.

The chain is built from TRBV5-4 and TRBJ2-7; TRBD2 aligns across 12 bases. The germline V gene has CDR1 SGHNT and CDR2 YYREEE (reference sequence). This CDR3 has 16 amino acids. V lost 2 bases, J lost 1 base, and 4 bases stayed unmatched. CDR3 sequence reads: CASSFRLAGASYEQYF. The CDR3 bases are TGTGCCAGCAGCTTCCGACTAGCGGGAGCATCCTACGAGCAGTACTTC.

The chain joins TRBV6-6 to TRBJ2-3, with D tentatively TRBD2 (5 bases). This CDR3 has 16 residues. V shed 2 bases and J shed 3 bases, with 15 bases lying between them. Germline values: CDR1 MNHNY, CDR2 SVGAGI (reference sequence). This chain's CDR3 is CASSYSSSKFTDTQYF. As DNA, the CDR3 is TGTGCCAGCAGTTACAGCTCTAGCAAATTTACAGATACGCAGTATTTT.

This clonotype was counted at least ten times. The chain combines TRBV5-1 with TRBJ1-3, with D uncertain. Germline V gene sequence: CDR1 SGHRS, CDR2 YFSETQ. CDR3 length: 14 amino acids. Trimming shortened V by 2 bases and J by 0 bases, and 6 bases separated the two germline ends. CDR3 in DNA: TGCGCCAGCAGCTTTGGTCTCTCTGGAAACACCATATATTTT. It is translated as CASSFGLSGNTIYF.

This clonotype was recorded many times. The V call is TRBV7-2, the J call TRBJ2-5, with D possibly being TRBD1 (6 bases). Trimming left V 3 bases short and J 2 bases short, with 7 bases between. Germline CDR1 reads SGHTA; CDR2 reads FQGNSA. The CDR3 contains 13 residues. DNA of the CDR3: TGTGCCAGCAGCTTTCAGGGGCAAGAGACCCAGTACTTC. This sequence encodes CASSFQGQETQYF.

This clonotype was seen a handful of times. This chain uses TRBV5-1 with TRBJ2-2; D remains unclear. Germline-derived CDR1 and CDR2 are SGHRS and YFSETQ. This CDR3 is 16 amino acids long. Deletions cut 0 bases from V and 6 bases from J, with 15 bases between. The CDR3 protein is CASSLGHPNGAGELFF. The DNA of the CDR3 is TGCGCCAGCAGCTTGGGCCATCCTAATGGCGCCGGGGAGCTGTTTTTT.

This clonotype was picked up many times. The rearrangement joins TRBV9 to TRBJ2-7, with D unclear. From germline, CDR1 is SGDLS and CDR2 YYNGEE. This CDR3 has 13 amino acids. V lost 0 bases and J 7 bases, leaving 11 bases between the germline ends. The CDR3 nucleotides are TGTGCCAGCAGCGTAGATGGTGGGAATGAGCAGTACTTC. Translating gives CASSVDGGNEQYF.

This rearrangement joins TRBV6-5 to TRBJ1-6, with D hard to call. The CDR3 consists of 14 residues. Trimming left V 6 bases short and J 8 bases short, with 14 bases between. The germline V gene encodes CDR1 MNHEY and CDR2 SVGAGI. CDR3 sequence: CASRPPGQDSPLHF. The CDR3 region has the DNA TGTGCCAGCAGACCTCCAGGCCAGGATTCACCCCTCCACTTT.

The table lists this clonotype with a few counts. This chain uses TRBV27 with TRBJ1-1; D is unclear. Between the trimmed V and J ends, which lost 1 base and 1 base, there was a span of 4 bases. The germline V gene encodes CDR1 MNHEY and CDR2 SMNVEV (reference sequence). CDR3 length: 13 amino acids. The CDR3 is CASSLWGNTEAFF. The CDR3 bases are TGTGCCAGCAGTTTATGGGGGAACACTGAAGCTTTCTTT.

This clonotype occurred many times. V usage is TRBV30 and J usage is TRBJ1-5; a possible D gene is TRBD1 (5 bases). The germline V and J ends were trimmed by 2 bases and 10 bases, with 18 bases remaining between them. The germline CDR1 and CDR2 sequences are GTSNPN and SVGIG (reference sequence). The CDR3 spans 14 residues. CDR3: CAWSKQGFGQPQHF. Here the CDR3 DNA reads TGTGCCTGGAGTAAGCAGGGATTTGGGCAACCCCAGCATTTT.

This clonotype came up many times. The chain recombines TRBV7-2 with TRBJ2-7; D is perhaps TRBD1 (5 bases). This CDR3 is built from 15 residues. V dropped 5 bases and J dropped 3 bases, with 17 bases sitting between them. The V gene's germline CDR1 is SGHTA and CDR2 FQGNSA. CDR3: CASSARGGGNYEQYF. CDR3 coding DNA: TGTGCCAGCAGCGCAAGGGGCGGTGGCAACTACGAGCAGTACTTC.

The sample holds many counts of this clonotype. This chain links TRBV2 with TRBJ2-5; D is unclear. There are 13 residues in the CDR3. Deletions cut 10 bases from V and 1 base from J, with 13 bases between. The germline CDR1 and CDR2 sequences are SNHLY and FYNNEI. The CDR3 protein is CANSRPFQETQYF. For the CDR3, the DNA is TGTGCCAACTCGCGACCCTTCCAAGAGACCCAGTACTTC.